A selection of T cell receptor beta chains follows, all from one sample in a study of CD8 T cells in Susac syndrome. Via MiXCR, TCRdb re-called the immunoSEQ multiplex PCR reads, giving one row per CDR3 protein. The data hold 120,000 or so distinct CDR3 sequences, with more than 90% observed a single time. Sample: CD4+ T cells from PBMCs. The receptors come from a human donor in good health. Both conserved end residues are part of each CDR3. A D gene is named only where the DNA matches it firmly. Some rows have no size entry. The others give once, few or many, or a class for an expanded clone.

d_call,clone_size,v_call,j_call,cdr3_aa,cdr3_nt
TRBD2,NA,TRBV7-2,TRBJ2-7,CASSPFSGSPYEQYF,TGTGCCAGCAGCCCGTTTAGCGGGAGTCCCTACGAGCAGTACTTC
NA,NA,TRBV20-1,TRBJ2-7,CSARVSTRGEQYF,TGCAGTGCTAGAGTGTCGACCCGGGGGGAGCAGTACTTC
TRBD2,NA,TRBV3-1,TRBJ2-7,CASSLRSGRFYEQYF,TGTGCCAGCAGTCTGCGGAGCGGGAGATTTTACGAGCAGTACTTC
NA,once,TRBV30,TRBJ2-1,CAWSKAAAYNEQFF,TGTGCCTGGTCAAAAGCGGCGGCCTACAATGAGCAGTTCTTC
TRBD1,NA,TRBV6-6,TRBJ2-4,CASSDRQGLENIQYF,TGTGCCAGCAGTGACCGACAGGGTTTAGAAAACATTCAGTACTTC
NA,NA,TRBV12-3/TRBV12-4,TRBJ1-1,CATRRALNTEAFF,TGTGCCACTCGCAGGGCCCTGAACACTGAAGCTTTCTTT
NA,NA,TRBV7-2,TRBJ2-7,CASSPNTGSYYEQYF,TGTGCCAGCAGCCCTAATACCGGGAGCTACTACGAGCAGTACTTC
NA,NA,TRBV28,TRBJ2-7,CASVGLGSKDYEQYF,TGTGCCAGCGTTGGTTTAGGGAGTAAGGACTACGAGCAGTACTTC
NA,NA,TRBV27,TRBJ1-2,CASSLYRGYGYTF,TGTGCCAGCAGTTTATATCGAGGATATGGCTACACCTTC
TRBD1,NA,TRBV6-5,TRBJ1-1,CASSWSDRVGAFF,TGTGCCAGCAGTTGGAGTGACAGGGTCGGAGCTTTCTTT
NA,once,TRBV6-5,TRBJ2-7,CASSYSPGSEQYF,TGTGCCAGCAGTTACTCTCCGGGAAGCGAGCAGTACTTC
NA,NA,TRBV6-1,TRBJ2-3,CACSTNRGLSTDTQYF,TGTGCCTGCTCCACCAACAGGGGACTTAGCACAGATACGCAGTATTTT
NA,NA,TRBV10-3,TRBJ2-5,CAISESPGETQYF,TGTGCCATCAGTGAGTCGCCGGGAGAGACCCAGTACTTC
NA,NA,TRBV2,TRBJ1-3,CASSEDGTISGNTIYF,TGTGCCAGCAGTGAAGACGGGACAATCTCTGGAAACACCATATATTTT
NA,NA,TRBV6-1,TRBJ1-2,CASSAQEGPYGYTF,TGTGCCAGCAGTGCCCAGGAGGGACCCTATGGCTACACCTTC
TRBD1,NA,TRBV7-2,TRBJ2-1,CASSLRGQGAGEQFF,TGTGCCAGCAGCCTTAGAGGACAGGGGGCTGGGGAGCAGTTCTTC
NA,NA,TRBV5-1,TRBJ2-7,CASSLEGDYEQYF,TGCGCCAGCAGCTTGGAAGGGGACTACGAGCAGTACTTC
NA,NA,TRBV29-1,TRBJ2-1,CSVDRVHSEQFF,TGCAGCGTTGACAGGGTGCACAGTGAGCAGTTCTTC
TRBD1,NA,TRBV4-1,TRBJ2-7,CASSRGRQGSDYEQYF,TGCGCCAGCAGCCGGGGGCGACAGGGAAGTGACTACGAGCAGTACTTC
TRBD2,once,TRBV7-2,TRBJ2-2,CASSLNSGTEGELFF,TGTGCCAGCAGCTTGAATAGCGGGACGGAAGGGGAGCTGTTTTTT
NA,once,TRBV5-1,TRBJ1-1,CASSFRTDGPEAFF,TGCGCCAGCAGCTTTAGGACAGACGGGCCTGAAGCTTTCTTT
NA,NA,TRBV20-1,TRBJ2-1,CSSPGHLNEQFF,TGCAGTTCGCCGGGACACCTCAATGAGCAGTTCTTC
NA,NA,TRBV21-1,TRBJ2-2,CASKLCDGELFF,TGTGCCAGCAAGTTGTGCGACGGGGAGCTGTTTTTT
TRBD2,NA,TRBV12-3/TRBV12-4,TRBJ2-7,CASTHSGGTYEQYF,TGTGCCAGCACCCACAGCGGGGGTACCTACGAGCAGTACTTC
NA,NA,TRBV28,TRBJ2-5,CASSPRRGRVLTQYF,TGTGCCAGCAGTCCCCGGCGGGGCCGGGTTTTGACCCAGTACTTC
NA,NA,TRBV19,TRBJ1-2,CASSKGGHSGAYGYTF,TGTGCCAGTAGTAAAGGAGGGCACTCGGGCGCCTATGGCTACACCTTC
TRBD2,NA,TRBV27,TRBJ2-1,CASSPRGTNNEQFF,TGTGCCAGCAGTCCACGAGGGACTAACAATGAGCAGTTCTTC
TRBD2,NA,TRBV3-1,TRBJ2-5,CASRLAGVGETQYF,TGTGCCAGCAGACTAGCGGGAGTGGGAGAGACCCAGTACTTC
NA,NA,TRBV11-3,TRBJ2-2,CASSRSNYGVADTGELFF,TGTGCCAGCAGTCGCTCGAATTATGGGGTAGCGGACACCGGGGAGCTGTTTTTT
NA,NA,TRBV4-2,TRBJ2-7,CASSQPPGGEQYF,TGTGCCAGCAGCCAACCCCCCGGTGGGGAGCAGTACTTC
NA,once,TRBV5-1,TRBJ2-1,CASSFGRTTREFF,TGCGCCAGCAGCTTCGGACGGACTACCCGGGAGTTCTTC
TRBD2,NA,TRBV6-2/TRBV6-3,TRBJ2-7,CASSYTSGGYEQYF,TGTGCCAGCAGTTACACTAGCGGGGGCTACGAGCAGTACTTC
NA,NA,TRBV7-9,TRBJ2-1,CASSSSQGLPYNEQFF,TGTGCCAGCAGCTCTTCCCAGGGTCTACCCTACAATGAGCAGTTCTTC
TRBD2,NA,TRBV9,TRBJ2-7,CASSVGGGPYEQYF,TGTGCCAGCAGCGTAGGCGGGGGACCCTACGAGCAGTACTTC
TRBD1,NA,TRBV3-1,TRBJ1-2,CASSWDRGFGYTF,TGTGCCAGCAGCTGGGACAGGGGGTTTGGCTACACCTTC
TRBD2,NA,TRBV30,TRBJ2-7,CAWSVQRTSGSSKEQYF,TGTGCCTGGAGTGTACAGAGGACTAGCGGGAGTTCTAAAGAGCAGTACTTC
NA,NA,TRBV19,TRBJ2-6,CASSPVTGRSGANVLTF,TGTGCCAGTAGTCCCGTGACAGGCCGCTCTGGGGCCAACGTCCTGACTTTC
TRBD2,NA,TRBV29-1,TRBJ2-2,CSVPGTSGSGTGELFF,TGCAGCGTTCCCGGGACTAGCGGGAGTGGCACCGGGGAGCTGTTTTTT
NA,NA,TRBV29-1,TRBJ2-3,CSGEEGDTQYF,TGCAGCGGGGAGGAGGGAGATACGCAGTATTTT
NA,NA,TRBV29-1,TRBJ2-2,CSVRRQGMGTGELFF,TGCAGCGTTCGAAGGCAGGGGATGGGCACCGGGGAGCTGTTTTTT